This is a list of T cell receptor beta chains from one sample in a study of cytomegalovirus exposure and HLA in healthy donors. The method was immunoSEQ multiplex PCR; TCRdb's version includes in-frame clones alone and lacks a portion of them. In the table there are about 160,000 clones, about 72% of which are singletons. Sequencing was done on a sample of PBMCs. The receptors come from a male donor in good health and CMV-seronegative. Each CDR3 is given with its conserved first and last residue. A D gene is named only where the DNA matches it firmly. For some rows the clone size is stated as once, few or many, or as a class when expanded; others skip it.

len | j_gene | abundance | d_gene | v_gene | CDR3aa | CDR3nt
15 | TRBJ2-3 | NA | NA | TRBV5-4 | CASSSGTPGTDTQYF | TGTGCCAGCAGCTCCGGGACTCCTGGCACAGATACGCAGTATTTT
15 | TRBJ1-1 | NA | NA | TRBV7-9 | CASSSQGLSNTEAFF | TGTGCCAGCAGCTCTCAGGGTCTATCGAACACTGAAGCTTTCTTT
13 | TRBJ2-2 | NA | TRBD1 | TRBV7-8 | CASSPGGTGELFF | TGTGCCAGCAGCCCAGGGGGCACCGGGGAGCTGTTTTTT
12 | TRBJ2-5 | NA | NA | TRBV7-8 | CASSVYQETQYF | TGTGCCAGCAGCGTTTATCAAGAGACCCAGTACTTC
14 | TRBJ2-3 | few | NA | TRBV6-5 | CASSYGEGADTQYF | TGTGCCAGCAGTTATGGCGAGGGGGCAGATACGCAGTATTTT
16 | TRBJ2-2 | NA | NA | TRBV9 | CASSVAQGSNTGELFF | TGTGCCAGCAGCGTAGCGCAGGGCTCGAACACCGGGGAGCTGTTTTTT
13 | TRBJ2-1 | few | NA | TRBV15 | CATSRDGARFRFF | TGTGCCACCAGCAGAGATGGAGCGAGGTTCCGTTTCTTC
15 | TRBJ1-1 | few | NA | TRBV10-3 | CAISESELMNTEAFF | TGTGCCATCAGTGAGTCGGAGTTAATGAACACTGAAGCTTTCTTT
15 | TRBJ2-3 | NA | TRBD2 | TRBV5-4 | CASSLQRGVIDTQYF | TGTGCCAGCAGCCTCCAGCGGGGGGTTATAGATACGCAGTATTTT
15 | TRBJ2-7 | few | TRBD1 | TRBV6-5 | CASSYSAGGPYEQYF | TGTGCCAGCAGTTACTCGGCAGGGGGTCCTTACGAGCAGTACTTC
17 | TRBJ1-2 | NA | TRBD1 | TRBV7-3 | CASSLEPWDSENYGYTF | TGTGCCAGCAGCTTAGAACCTTGGGACAGCGAGAACTATGGCTACACCTTC
13 | TRBJ2-1 | NA | NA | TRBV7-3 | CASSQQGGNEQFF | TGTGCCAGCAGCCAACAGGGCGGCAATGAGCAGTTCTTC
19 | TRBJ1-1 | NA | TRBD1 | TRBV7-2 | CASSLVGNPFTGENTEAFF | TGTGCCAGCAGCTTGGTGGGGAACCCTTTCACAGGGGAGAACACTGAAGCTTTCTTT
13 | TRBJ1-5 | NA | NA | TRBV2 | CASQGGGNQPQHF | TGTGCCAGCCAAGGGGGTGGCAATCAGCCCCAGCATTTT
14 | TRBJ1-3 | NA | TRBD1 | TRBV6-1 | CASRRQGSGNTIYF | TGTGCCAGCAGAAGACAGGGCTCTGGAAACACCATATATTTT
13 | TRBJ1-2 | few | NA | TRBV19 | CASSKWDLDGYTF | TGTGCCAGTAGTAAATGGGACTTAGATGGCTACACCTTC
17 | TRBJ1-1 | NA | TRBD1 | TRBV30 | CAWSRTRGGFLNTEAFF | TGTGCCTGGAGTAGAACTCGAGGGGGCTTTCTGAACACTGAAGCTTTCTTT
15 | TRBJ2-1 | NA | TRBD1 | TRBV5-6 | CASSLGGFSYNEQFF | TGTGCCAGCAGCTTAGGGGGCTTCTCCTACAATGAGCAGTTCTTC
13 | TRBJ1-5 | few | NA | TRBV28 | CASSPPQRAPQHF | TGTGCCAGCAGTCCCCCCCAGCGAGCGCCCCAGCATTTT
18 | TRBJ2-1 | NA | TRBD2 | TRBV4-3 | CASSQDLIGTSGNNEQFF | TGCGCCAGCAGCCAAGATTTAATAGGGACTAGCGGGAACAATGAGCAGTTCTTC
13 | TRBJ1-6 | NA | TRBD1 | TRBV18 | CASSPDQQGEVHF | TGTGCCAGCTCACCCGACCAACAGGGGGAGGTCCACTTT
13 | TRBJ2-2 | NA | NA | TRBV7-6 | CASSSPVPGELFF | TGTGCCAGCAGCTCCCCAGTGCCCGGGGAGCTGTTTTTT